This entry features one T cell receptor (beta chain) sequence. Libraries were prepared by immunoSEQ multiplex PCR; TCRdb keeps only in-frame clonotypes and omits some of them. Of approximately 100,000 clones in the sample, around 89% were seen once. The data were taken from a study of control samples from healthy donors and cancer patients. The receptor comes from a man aged 55-75 years with lung cancer. Sequencing was done on a sample of PBMCs.

DNA of the CDR3: TGTGCCAGCAGCCGGGGGTTCTCCTCTGGAAACACCATATATTTT. It encodes CASSRGFSSGNTIYF. V usage is TRBV5-6 and J usage is TRBJ1-3; a possible D gene is TRBD1 (5 bases). The V end lost 4 bases, the J end lost 0 bases, and 11 bases lay between the germline ends. Germline CDR1 SGHDT, CDR2 YYEEEE. The length of the CDR3 is 15 residues.